This entry is about one T cell receptor (beta chain). This specimen comes from a study of blood T cell repertoires in COVID-19. Study at large: Material from acute and convalescent COVID-19 was sourced from the United States, Italy and Spain.

Method: immunoSEQ multiplex PCR; TCRdb's copy keeps in-frame clones and lacks some. The table includes 100,000 or so clones, about 90% detected once. Trimming at V came to 5 bases and at J to 5 bases, leaving 9 bases not matched to a gene. This CDR3 is 16 amino acids long. The germline gives CDR1 SEHNR, CDR2 FQNEAQ (reference sequence). Sequenced material: peripheral blood. This sequence joins TRBV7-9 and TRBJ1-6; 7 bases match TRBD1. This TCR came from a man aged 25 to 40 in a cohort sampled during active COVID-19. CDR3 bases: TGTGCCAGCAGCCGACTCGGACAGGAGGATAATTCACCCCTCCACTTT. Its protein product is CASSRLGQEDNSPLHF.